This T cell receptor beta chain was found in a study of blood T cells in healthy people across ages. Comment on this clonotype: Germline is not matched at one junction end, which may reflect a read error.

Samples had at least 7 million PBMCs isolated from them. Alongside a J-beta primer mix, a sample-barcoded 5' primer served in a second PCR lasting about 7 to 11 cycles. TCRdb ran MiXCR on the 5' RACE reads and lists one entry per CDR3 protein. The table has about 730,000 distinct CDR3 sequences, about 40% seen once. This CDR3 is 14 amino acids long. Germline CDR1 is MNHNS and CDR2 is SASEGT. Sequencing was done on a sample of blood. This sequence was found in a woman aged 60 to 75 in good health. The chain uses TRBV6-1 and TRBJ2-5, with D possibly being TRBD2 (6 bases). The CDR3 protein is CATEKRVGGETLYF. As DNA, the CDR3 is TGTGCCACCGAGAAGCGGGTGGGGGGAGAGACCCTGTACTTC.